These 21 T cell receptor beta chains were sequenced from one sample in a study of Ad26.COV2.S vaccination and SARS-CoV-2 variants. This table comes from immunoSEQ multiplex PCR, and its TCRdb copy is limited to in-frame clones, with some not included. This table has 400,000 to 450,000 clones, less than 95% appearing once. Treatment reported: about 20 received Ad26.COV2.S at low or high dose, single or two shots; about 5 received placebo; per-sample allocation not given. Collection of samples fell on day 63 after the first vaccine or placebo injection. Here the sequenced sample was peripheral blood, taken in a trial of Ad26.COV2.S vaccine versus placebo. The receptor source for this set is a person between 18 and 60 years old who received the Ad26.COV2.S COVID-19 vaccine or a placebo.

The chain uses TRBV3-1 (or the pseudogene TRBV3-2) and TRBJ1-1; the D is unclear. Germline CDR1 LGHDT, CDR2 YNNKEL (reference sequence). V lost 6 bases and J lost 1, with 6 bases in between. The CDR3 contains 12 residues. The CDR3 loop is CASRATNTEAFF. CDR3 sequence (DNA): TGTGCCAGCAGGGCAACGAACACTGAAGCTTTCTTT.

The chain is built from TRBV7-6 and TRBJ2-7; 8 bases are a match to TRBD1. J lost 5 bases, V lost 5 bases, and 5 bases had no gene match. Looked up from germline, CDR1 is SGHVS and CDR2 is FNYEAQ. The CDR3 contains 13 residues. The CDR3 loop is CASSTRDRHEQYF. The CDR3 DNA reads as TGTGCCAGCAGCACCCGGGACAGGCACGAGCAGTACTTC.

The chain recombines TRBV7-9 with TRBJ2-1; D is uncertain. This CDR3 comprises 12 residues. Trimming shortened V by 1 base and J by 7 bases, and 5 bases separated the two germline ends. Germline-derived CDR1 and CDR2 are SEHNR and FQNEAQ (reference sequence). CDR3 protein: CASSLESNEQFF. The CDR3 bases are TGTGCCAGCAGCTTAGAATCGAATGAGCAGTTCTTC.

A few counts support this clone. The rearrangement joins TRBV7-9 to TRBJ2-7; tentative D call: TRBD1 (5 bases). The length of the CDR3 is 15 residues. Germline CDR1 and CDR2: SEHNR and FQNEAQ (reference sequence). The germline V and J ends were trimmed by 8 bases and 0 bases, with 17 bases remaining between them. DNA of the CDR3: TGTGCCAGCGTCCCGGACACCCGGAGCTCCTACGAGCAGTACTTC. As protein: CASVPDTRSSYEQYF.

The rearrangement joins TRBV6-6 to TRBJ2-3; tentatively, D is TRBD1 or TRBD2 (5 bases each). CDR3 length equals 14 residues. CDR1 and CDR2 from the germline V gene are MNHNY and SVGAGI (reference sequence). V lost 4 bases, J lost 5 bases, and 13 bases lay in between. The CDR3 spells CASSLTTGGDTQYF. The CDR3 DNA follows: TGTGCCAGCAGTTTAACGACTGGGGGAGATACGCAGTATTTT.

The rearrangement joins TRBV3-1 (or the pseudogene TRBV3-2) to TRBJ1-6; D might be TRBD1 (6 bases). V was cut by 7 bases and J by 0 bases, with 28 bases left in between. This CDR3 comprises 21 residues. CDR1 LGHDT and CDR2 YNNKEL come from the germline V gene (reference sequence). The CDR3 sequence is CASTNRTWTVNQSSYNSPLHF. CDR3 DNA: TGTGCCAGCACAAACCGAACCTGGACAGTTAACCAGAGCTCCTATAATTCACCCCTCCACTTT.

V is TRBV6-6 and J is TRBJ2-7; TRBD2 aligns across 7 bases. Per germline, CDR1 MNHNY and CDR2 SVGAGI (reference sequence). Trimming cost V 5 bases and J 2 bases; bases outside gene matches: 15. The CDR3 loop spans 17 amino acids. The CDR3 DNA follows: TGTGCCAGCAGTCGCAGCGGAGGGCTAGCGGACGCCTACGAGCAGTACTTC. Amino acid sequence: CASSRSGGLADAYEQYF.

The chain joins TRBV29-1 to TRBJ2-1; weak D call: TRBD2 (5 bases). V gave up 0 bases and J gave up 12 bases, with 18 bases separating them. The CDR3 contains 14 residues. The V gene's germline CDR1 is SQVTM and CDR2 ANQGSEA. CDR3 amino acids: CSVEESGTMGMQFF. The DNA for the CDR3 is TGCAGCGTTGAAGAGAGCGGTACGATGGGGATGCAGTTCTTC.

This chain joins TRBV18 and TRBJ2-2; no reliable D call. The CDR3 runs to 13 residues. Germline CDR1 reads KGHSH; CDR2 reads LQKENI. V shed 3 bases and J shed 5 bases, with 7 bases lying between them. The CDR3 DNA follows: TGTGCCAGCTCACCGGGGATTACCGGGGAGCTGTTTTTT. Protein product: CASSPGITGELFF.

The rearrangement uses TRBV4-2 and TRBJ1-2; D ambiguous. Trimming took off 0 bases at V and 3 bases at J, with 8 bases between the two ends. Germline V lookup: CDR1 LGHNA, CDR2 YNFKEQ. The CDR3 loop spans 14 amino acids. CDR3 sequence reads: CASSQDLSYYGYTF. In DNA, the CDR3 is TGTGCCAGCAGCCAAGACCTGAGTTACTATGGCTACACCTTC.

The chain uses TRBV6-2 or TRBV6-3 and TRBJ1-2, with unresolved D. Looked up from germline, CDR1 is MNHEY and CDR2 is SVGEGT. The CDR3 length is 15 residues. Trimming shortened V by 4 bases and J by 2 bases, and 14 bases separated the two germline ends. The CDR3 DNA sequence: TGTGCCAGCAGTTCCCTGGACGGTGGAAACTATGGCTACACCTTC. This translates into CASSSLDGGNYGYTF.

This chain links TRBV2 with TRBJ1-2; TRBD1 aligns across 11 bases. The V segment lost 2 bases and the J segment 7 bases; nucleotides outside the gene matches: 9. Germline V lookup: CDR1 SNHLY, CDR2 FYNNEI. The CDR3 totals 16 residues. The CDR3 DNA is TGTGCCAGCAGTGAACACCTCACCGGGACAGGGGGTGGCTACACCTTC. It is translated as CASSEHLTGTGGGYTF. Based on the CDR3 plus reference TRBV2 and TRBJ1-2, the full variable domain is EPEVTQTPSHQVTQMGQEVILRCVPISNHLYFYWYRQILGQKVEFLVSFYNNEISEKSEIFDDQFSVERPDGSNFTLKIRSTKLEDSAMYFCASSEHLTGTGGGYTFGSGTRLTVV.

A few counts support this clone. The V call is TRBV14, the J call TRBJ1-4; maybe TRBD1 (5 bases). The CDR3 is made up of 15 amino acids. Trimming removed 2 bases at V and 7 bases at J, with 14 bases between. Germline CDR1 is SGHDN and CDR2 is FVKESK. In DNA, the CDR3 is TGTGCCAGCAGCCAAAGCGCAGGGAGCGCTGAAAAACTGTTTTTT. This sequence encodes CASSQSAGSAEKLFF.

The J gene is TRBJ1-5, the V gene TRBV6-2 or TRBV6-3; 7 nucleotides match TRBD1. The CDR3 is made up of 15 amino acids. Trimming removed 4 bases from V and 2 bases from J; junction bases left unmatched: 5. Per germline, CDR1 MNHEY and CDR2 SVGEGT. The CDR3 reads CASSLDRRGNQPQHF. For the CDR3, the DNA is TGTGCCAGCAGTTTGGACAGGAGGGGCAATCAGCCCCAGCATTTT.

The chain recombines TRBV6-4 with TRBJ2-2, with a possible D match to TRBD2 (5 bases). This CDR3 is built from 12 residues. Germline lookup yields CDR1 MRHNA and CDR2 SNTAGT. V lost 6 bases to trimming and J lost 5 bases, with 7 bases between them. The CDR3 loop reads CASRGDTGELFF. The CDR3 nucleotides read TGTGCCAGCAGGGGAGATACCGGGGAGCTGTTTTTT.

The V gene is TRBV5-1, the J gene TRBJ1-2; D is ambiguous. The CDR3 covers 15 residues. In germline, CDR1 is SGHRS, CDR2 YFSETQ. V shed 0 bases and J shed 3 bases, with 12 bases lying between them. In nucleotides, the CDR3 is TGCGCCAGCAGCTTGGCCGAAGGGAATGACTATGGCTACACCTTC. It translates to CASSLAEGNDYGYTF.

The chain joins TRBV28 to TRBJ1-4; 7 nucleotides agree with TRBD1. The junction had 12 bases not matched to a gene; V was cut back by 3 bases and J by 8 bases. This CDR3 region has 16 residues. Per germline, CDR1 MDHEN and CDR2 SYDVKM. The CDR3 spells CASSFQQGPHREKLFF. The CDR3 region has the DNA TGTGCCAGCAGTTTCCAACAGGGGCCCCATAGGGAAAAACTGTTTTTT.

This sequence joins TRBV9 and TRBJ1-6; 11 bases map to TRBD1. Trimming took 0 bases from V and 8 from J; bases not matched to a gene: 16. CDR3 length equals 20 residues. From germline, CDR1 is SGDLS and CDR2 YYNGEE. The CDR3 DNA is TGTGCCAGCAGCGTAGGGCACCGGGACAGGGGGTCCCCGAGGGATTCACCCCTCCACTTT. It encodes CASSVGHRDRGSPRDSPLHF.

This sequence joins TRBV7-9 and TRBJ2-7; no definite D call. There are 14 residues in the CDR3. Germline V CDR1 and CDR2: SEHNR, FQNEAQ (reference sequence). V lost 5 bases and J lost 7, with 18 bases in between. CDR3 DNA: TGTGCCAGCAGCCCACCGGGCAGCCCTCCTGAGCAGTACTTC. Protein sequence: CASSPPGSPPEQYF. Full variable domain (rest looked up from reference TRBV7-9 and TRBJ2-7): DTGVSQNPRHKITKRGQNVTFRCDPISEHNRLYWYRQTLGQGPEFLTYFQNEAQLEKSRLLSDRFSAERPKGSFSTLEIQRTEQGDSAMYLCASSPPGSPPEQYFGPGTRLTVT.

This rearrangement joins TRBV24-1 to TRBJ2-2; 7 bases match TRBD2. In germline, CDR1 is KGHDR, CDR2 SFDVKD. The CDR3 extends over 16 amino acids. V lost 3 bases to trimming and J lost 1 base; unmatched junction nucleotides: 4. CDR3 DNA: TGTGCCACCAGTGATGGGGGACTACAGAACACCGGGGAGCTGTTTTTT. It yields the protein CATSDGGLQNTGELFF.

The gene calls are TRBV7-9 and TRBJ2-1; possible D gene TRBD1, 5 bases. Germline V lookup: CDR1 SEHNR, CDR2 FQNEAQ (reference sequence). The CDR3 consists of 13 residues. V was trimmed by 2 bases and J by 7 bases, leaving 9 bases between them. The CDR3 region is CASSLQDKNEQFF. In nucleotides, the CDR3 is TGTGCCAGCAGCTTACAGGACAAGAATGAGCAGTTCTTC.